This TCR beta chain was found in a study of T cells in Graves' hyperthyroidism and ophthalmopathy. The study's findings and limits: Separation of ophthalmopathy from stable hyperthyroidism was achieved by a 13 V-J model.

It was considered stable Graves' hyperthyroidism when ophthalmopathy did not progress within 18 months. Details on this clonotype: Antigen specificity is unknown.

Using RNA transcripts as the source, TCR beta CDR3 regions were amplified. When the TCR CDR3 underwent first-round RT-PCR, the HTBI primer set was used. MiXCR, applied by TCRdb to the multiplex PCR reads, yields one record per CDR3 protein. The table lists 550,000 to 600,000 distinct CDR3 sequences, approximately 15% of them singletons. The sample taken for sequencing was blood. The clonotype comes from a woman under 30 with Graves' hyperthyroidism.

CDR3 region: CASSRYSGIHEQFF. The CDR3 region has the DNA TGTGCCAGCAGCCGCTATAGCGGGATACATGAGCAGTTCTTC. The rearrangement joins TRBV7-9 to TRBJ2-1; 8 bases fit TRBD2. The ends lost 5 bases at V and 8 bases at J; junction bases unmatched: 8. Germline V lookup: CDR1 SEHNR, CDR2 FQNEAQ (reference sequence). The CDR3 consists of 14 residues.